The 13 T cell receptor beta chains reported below all come from one sample, sequenced in a study of blood T cell repertoires in COVID-19. Sequencing used immunoSEQ multiplex PCR; TCRdb keeps in-frame clones, though not all of them. The sample carries fewer than 250,000 clones, approximately 81% recorded once. The sample consisted of peripheral blood. The source of these receptors is a man in his forties with acute or convalescent COVID-19.

The CDR3 loop is CASSQTTGYEQYF. Here the CDR3 DNA reads TGTGCCAGCAGCCAAACGACTGGGTACGAGCAGTACTTC. This chain joins TRBV4-2 and TRBJ2-7, with D unclear. V lost 2 bases, J lost 4 bases, and 9 bases lay in between. The CDR3 spans 13 residues. The germline CDR1 and CDR2 sequences are LGHNA and YNFKEQ.

This chain uses TRBV14 with TRBJ2-1; TRBD2 might be the D (5 bases). There are 17 residues in the CDR3. Trimming removed 4 bases from V and 4 bases from J, with 20 bases in between. Germline CDR1 reads SGHDN; CDR2 reads FVKESK. The CDR3 spells CASSPPGIHPSYNEQFF. DNA for the CDR3: TGTGCCAGCAGCCCCCCCGGGATTCATCCAAGTTACAATGAGCAGTTCTTC.

V gene TRBV5-1 combines with J gene TRBJ1-5; the D is unclear. The CDR3 loop spans 14 amino acids. Germline assignment: CDR1 SGHRS and CDR2 YFSETQ. Between the trimmed V and J ends, which lost 2 bases and 3 bases, there was a span of 9 bases. CDR3 amino acids: CASSLDGLNQPQHF. The CDR3 DNA reads TGCGCCAGCAGCTTAGACGGACTCAATCAGCCCCAGCATTTT. The variable domain in full, with the rest retrieved from reference TRBV5-1 and TRBJ1-5, is KAGVTQTPRYLIKTRGQQVTLSCSPISGHRSVSWYQQTPGQGLQFLFEYFSETQRNKGNFPGRFSGRQFSNSRSEMNVSTLELGDSALYLCASSLDGLNQPQHFGDGTRLSIL.

The chain couples TRBV6-5 to TRBJ2-5; 10 nucleotides match TRBD2. Germline V lookup: CDR1 MNHEY, CDR2 SVGAGI. CDR3 size: 15 residues. V was pared by 6 bases and J by 6 bases, with 10 bases of the junction left unmatched. CDR3 loop: CASSRAGTSDKTQYF. The CDR3 DNA reads as TGTGCCAGCAGCCGGGCCGGGACTAGCGATAAGACCCAGTACTTC.

The chain joins TRBV5-1 to TRBJ1-6; D unclear. V dropped 0 bases and J dropped 7 bases, with 5 bases sitting between them. CDR3 length: 13 residues. Germline CDR1 is SGHRS and CDR2 is YFSETQ. The CDR3 here is CASSLGENSPLHF. The CDR3 DNA sequence: TGCGCCAGCAGCTTGGGGGAGAATTCACCCCTCCACTTT.

The genes are TRBV30 and TRBJ2-1; 11 positions agree with TRBD2. The CDR3 has 16 residues. V dropped 4 bases and J dropped 10; count of bases not matched to a gene: 15. The germline CDR1 and CDR2 sequences are GTSNPN and SVGIG (reference sequence). DNA of the CDR3: TGTGCCTGGATGGTTCTAGCGGGGGGCCGGGGATTAGAGCAGTTCTTC. As protein: CAWMVLAGGRGLEQFF.

Only one count was recorded for this clone. The V call is TRBV7-3, the J call TRBJ2-1, with D possibly matching TRBD2 (6 bases). Germline values: CDR1 SGHTA, CDR2 FQGTGA. Trimming stripped 3 bases from V and 4 bases from J, with 13 bases between. This CDR3 region has 15 residues. The CDR3 is CASSFSSADYNEQFF. The DNA of the CDR3 is TGTGCCAGCAGCTTTTCTAGCGCCGATTACAATGAGCAGTTCTTC.

V and J are TRBV9 and TRBJ2-3, with 10 bases matching TRBD2. Germline values: CDR1 SGDLS, CDR2 YYNGEE. This CDR3 is 17 amino acids long. V lost 1 base, J lost 0 bases, and 5 bases stayed unmatched. The CDR3 loop is CASSVKTSGPSTDTQYF. The CDR3 region has the DNA TGTGCCAGCAGCGTAAAGACTAGCGGGCCAAGCACAGATACGCAGTATTTT. Together with reference TRBV9 and TRBJ2-3, the CDR3 gives the full variable domain: DSGVTQTPKHLITATGQRVTLRCSPRSGDLSVYWYQQSLDQGLQFLIQYYNGEERAKGNILERFSAQQFPDLHSELNLSSLELGDSALYFCASSVKTSGPSTDTQYFGPGTRLTVL.

The chain links TRBV5-1 to TRBJ1-1; TRBD1 matches 11 bases. The V and J ends lost 2 bases and 4 bases, in that order; junction bases with no gene match: 1. The CDR3 is made up of 14 amino acids. Per germline, CDR1 SGHRS and CDR2 YFSETQ. The CDR3 bases are TGCGCCAGCAGCTTAGGACAGGGGGCCACTGAAGCTTTCTTT. Its translation: CASSLGQGATEAFF.

This chain links TRBV3-1 (or the pseudogene TRBV3-2) with TRBJ1-1; unclear D gene. The CDR3 covers 14 residues. With 4 bases removed from V and 4 bases from J, the gap between germline ends came to 13 bases. Germline lookup yields CDR1 LGHDT and CDR2 YNNKEL (reference sequence). The CDR3 coding sequence is TGTGCCAGCAGCCCTCTTCAGCGAGGCACTGAAGCTTTCTTT. Amino acid sequence: CASSPLQRGTEAFF.

The CDR3 sequence: CASSYSRETGSYEQYF. The CDR3, as DNA: TGTGCCAGCAGTTACTCGAGGGAGACTGGTTCCTACGAGCAGTACTTC. The chain carries TRBV6-5 and TRBJ2-7; D is possibly TRBD2 (5 bases). The ends were cut back, 0 bases at V and 1 base at J, with 13 bases in the middle. Germline loops: CDR1 MNHEY, CDR2 SVGAGI. CDR3 length: 16 amino acids.

The chain uses TRBV18 and TRBJ1-2; TRBD1 matches 10 bases. V was clipped by 2 bases and J by 7 bases; unmatched bases: 13. Germline V lookup: CDR1 KGHSH, CDR2 LQKENI. The CDR3 is 17 amino acids. The CDR3 DNA reads as TGTGCCAGCTCACCAAACTCCCGGGACAGGGGAAAGGTTGGCTACACCTTC. Translated, it gives CASSPNSRDRGKVGYTF.

This clone was recorded a few times. The chain combines TRBV6-5 with TRBJ1-5; 7 bases align to TRBD1. Germline V gives CDR1 MNHEY, CDR2 SVGAGI. The CDR3 sequence is 12 residues long. V lost 9 bases and J lost 9; bases outside the gene matches: 8. For the CDR3, the DNA is TGTGCCAGTGGTCTCCCAGGGGGGCCCCAGCATTTT. Residues: CASGLPGGPQHF.